These 7 T cell receptor beta chains were all obtained from the same sample, sequenced in a study of vaccination and CD4 T cells after COVID-19. Treatment defined: approximately 9-day PBMC culture with coronavirus spike peptide pools or control peptides (ViraFEST assay). Their target antigens are unknown. With the Oncomine TCR Beta short-read assay, DNA from cultured CD4+ T cells was sequenced. TCRdb reanalysed the PCR reads using MiXCR and keeps one entry per CDR3 protein. This table has 10,000 or so distinct CDR3 sequences, 25% to 35% appearing once. The specimen was CD4+ T cells from blood, cultured in vitro, collected after SARS-CoV-2 vaccination. Receptors originate from a human donor who had recovered from COVID-19.

The rearrangement links TRBV7-9 to TRBJ2-1; TRBD1 or TRBD2 may be the D gene (5 bases each). The germline V gene has CDR1 SEHNR and CDR2 FQNEAQ (reference sequence). There are 14 residues in the CDR3. Deletions cut 1 base from V and 5 bases from J, with 9 bases between. The DNA of the CDR3 is TGTGCCAGCAGCTTAGATCTGGGGGACAATGAGCAGTTCTTC. Amino acid sequence: CASSLDLGDNEQFF.

This clonotype has a handful of counts. Here the CDR3 reads CASSEAGGGKETQYF. Written as DNA, the CDR3 is TGTGCCAGCAGTGAAGCCGGTGGGGGAAAAGAGACCCAGTACTTC. The chain combines TRBV2 with TRBJ2-5; D tentatively reads TRBD1 or TRBD2 (5 bases each). Trimming removed 0 bases at V and 3 bases at J, with 11 bases between. In germline, CDR1 is SNHLY, CDR2 FYNNEI. The CDR3 is 15 amino acids.

The chain combines TRBV5-4 with TRBJ2-5; TRBD2 matches at 8 bases. Per the germline V gene, CDR1 is SGHNT and CDR2 is YYREEE (reference sequence). J lost 4 bases, V lost 5 bases, and 16 bases had no gene match. The CDR3 covers 17 residues. The DNA for the CDR3 is TGTGCCAGCAGACCCCCGGCCACTACTAGCGGAGGAGAGACCCAGTACTTC. Protein sequence: CASRPPATTSGGETQYF. Looking up the rest from reference TRBV5-4 and TRBJ2-5 gives the full variable domain: ETGVTQSPTHLIKTRGQQVTLRCSSQSGHNTVSWYQQALGQGPQFIFQYYREEENGRGNFPPRFSGLQFPNYSSELNVNALELDDSALYLCASRPPATTSGGETQYFGPGTRLLVL.

Details on this clonotype: Germline is not matched at one junction end, which may reflect a read error. This chain connects TRBV6-1 to TRBJ2-1; 7 nucleotides match TRBD1. Looked up from germline, CDR1 is MNHNS and CDR2 is SASEGT. The CDR3 loop spans 19 amino acids. The CDR3 here is CTSSVGLTRFDRVYNEQFF. CDR3 nucleotides: TGTACCAGCAGTGTCGGTTTAACTCGATTTGACAGGGTCTACAATGAGCAGTTCTTC.

Only a few counts were recorded for this clonotype. The CDR3 spells CASKRGYEQYF. In nucleotides, the CDR3 is TGTGCCAGCAAAAGAGGGTACGAGCAGTACTTC. This sequence joins TRBV6-2 or TRBV6-3 and TRBJ2-7; D may be TRBD2 (5 bases). Germline V CDR1 and CDR2: MNHEY, SVGEGT. The CDR3 extends over 11 amino acids. The V end lost 7 bases, the J end lost 4 bases, and 8 bases lay between the germline ends.

This clonotype was picked up a small number of times. The V call is TRBV6-2 or TRBV6-3, the J call TRBJ1-2; 7 bases align to TRBD1. The CDR3 runs 17 residues. Germline V gene sequence: CDR1 MNHEY, CDR2 SVGEGT. V was clipped by 0 bases and J by 2 bases; unmatched bases: 9. In nucleotides, the CDR3 is TGTGCCAGCAGTTACTCGAACCCGGGACAGCTAAACTATGGCTACACCTTC. It encodes CASSYSNPGQLNYGYTF.

The chain combines TRBV19 with TRBJ1-5; perhaps TRBD1 as D (6 bases). Germline CDR1 reads LNHDA; CDR2 reads SQIVND (reference sequence). The length of the CDR3 is 16 residues. Trimming cost V 5 bases and J 3 bases, with 17 bases left between them. CDR3 residues: CASSGGYGGYNQPQHF. CDR3 coding DNA: TGTGCCAGTAGTGGTGGGTATGGGGGCTACAATCAGCCCCAGCATTTT. Full variable domain (outside the CDR3, taken from reference TRBV19 and TRBJ1-5): DGGITQSPKYLFRKEGQNVTLSCEQNLNHDAMYWYRQDPGQGLRLIYYSQIVNDFQKGDIAEGYSVSREKKESFPLTVTSAQKNPTAFYLCASSGGYGGYNQPQHFGDGTRLSIL.